This T cell receptor (beta chain) was documented in a study of blood T cell repertoires in COVID-19. For the study at large: From the United States, Italy and Spain came samples of acute and convalescent COVID-19. In each case, the material was cDNA or gDNA derived from T cells, B-cell-depleted T cells, or PBMCs.

Per the germline V gene, CDR1 is MDHEN and CDR2 is SYDVKM. V gave up 3 bases and J gave up 2 bases, with 11 bases separating them. CDR3 length: 15 amino acids. Original processing notes: Estimation of nucleated cell counts was performed using reference gene primer amplification. The repertoire was sequenced with immunoSEQ multiplex PCR; TCRdb's copy has only in-frame clones and lacks some. For V, J and clone size, that table is used; D and trimming come from the DNA. The table has 50,000 to 55,000 clones, 75% to 90% seen once. This clonotype was obtained from a man aged 55-75 years with acute or convalescent COVID-19. The specimen sequenced was peripheral blood. This chain joins TRBV28 and TRBJ1-3; D remains ambiguous. CDR3 sequence (DNA): TGTGCCAGCAGTTTCGCCACCCAGGCTGGAAACACCATATATTTT. Its protein is CASSFATQAGNTIYF.